This T cell receptor (beta chain) derives from a study of cytotoxic CD8 clonotypes in ibrutinib-treated CLL. Across the whole study: Samples averaged approximately 250,000 productive templates and more than 85,000 productive rearrangements.

Study results and limitations: Treatment saw public clonotypes, which were uncommon, either contract or stay stable. Patients showed higher baseline clonality than age-matched healthy donors, and it tracked circulating CD8+ T-cell counts.

To note about this clone: No antigen is known for it.

This CDR3 has 15 amino acids. Between the trimmed V and J ends, which lost 2 bases and 4 bases, there was a span of 13 bases. Germline V CDR1 and CDR2: SGDLS, YYNGEE. The repertoire was sequenced with immunoSEQ multiplex PCR; TCRdb's copy has only in-frame clones and lacks some. The sample has about 130,000 clones, under 90% seen once; the top ten hold 2.5% to 3.5%. Sequencing used PBMCs, obtained after 24 months of ibrutinib treatment. The source is a human donor with chronic lymphocytic leukemia. The chain recombines TRBV9 with TRBJ1-5; D gene unclear. The CDR3 sequence: CASSVDGHPNQPQHF. DNA for the CDR3: TGTGCCAGCAGCGTGGACGGCCACCCAAATCAGCCCCAGCATTTT.